This T cell receptor (beta chain) was captured by sequencing in a study of T cells in Graves' hyperthyroidism and ophthalmopathy. Study at large: It was at initial diagnosis, before any treatment, that peripheral blood was collected. Broader study findings: In the blood, most expanded thyroid clonotypes above 0.001 appeared as well. Median prediction lead before ophthalmopathy onset was 5 to 7.5 months with the model.

Trimming pared 6 bases from V and 4 bases from J, leaving 12 bases between. This CDR3 has 13 residues. Germline lookup yields CDR1 LNHDA and CDR2 SQIVND (reference sequence). RNA transcripts yielded amplified TCR beta CDR3 regions. HTBI primers were used for first-round RT-PCR of the TCR CDR3. One entry per CDR3 protein results from TCRdb running MiXCR on the multiplex PCR reads. The table includes about 250,000 distinct CDR3 sequences, about 25% detected once. This clonotype has at least ten counts. What it binds is unknown. The study included ophthalmopathy patients with Clinical Activity Score at least 3, NOSPECS grade at least 4 and duration under 3 months.

The chain carries TRBV19 and TRBJ2-5; TRBD1 is a possible D gene (5 bases). Sample: blood. The receptor was isolated from a middle-aged woman with Graves' ophthalmopathy. DNA of the CDR3: TGTGCCAGTAGCCAACAGGCTCGAGAGACCCAGTACTTC. Residues: CASSQQARETQYF.